The 2 T cell receptor beta chains in this list originate from one sample, sequenced in a study of blood T cell repertoires in COVID-19. Sequencing used immunoSEQ multiplex PCR; TCRdb keeps in-frame clones, though not all of them. This table has under 200,000 clones, around three quarters appearing once. The sample consisted of peripheral blood. These receptors were collected from a man in his 70s with active or convalescent COVID-19.

V gene TRBV2 combines with J gene TRBJ1-5; maybe TRBD1 (5 bases). V dropped 5 bases and J dropped 3 bases, with 11 bases sitting between them. The CDR3 is 14 amino acids. Germline V gene sequence: CDR1 SNHLY, CDR2 FYNNEI. CDR3 sequence reads: CASSLQGINQPQHF. CDR3 nucleotides: TGTGCCAGCAGTCTCCAGGGAATCAATCAGCCCCAGCATTTT.

The chain carries TRBV27 and TRBJ1-2, with a possible D match to TRBD1 (6 bases). V was pared by 3 bases and J by 0 bases, with 20 bases between. Germline CDR1 reads MNHEY; CDR2 reads SMNVEV (reference sequence). The CDR3 totals 18 residues. Written as DNA, the CDR3 is TGTGCCAGCAGTTTGCATTCGGGGGGCGCCCCCACTAACTATGGCTACACCTTC. Translating it yields CASSLHSGGAPTNYGYTF.